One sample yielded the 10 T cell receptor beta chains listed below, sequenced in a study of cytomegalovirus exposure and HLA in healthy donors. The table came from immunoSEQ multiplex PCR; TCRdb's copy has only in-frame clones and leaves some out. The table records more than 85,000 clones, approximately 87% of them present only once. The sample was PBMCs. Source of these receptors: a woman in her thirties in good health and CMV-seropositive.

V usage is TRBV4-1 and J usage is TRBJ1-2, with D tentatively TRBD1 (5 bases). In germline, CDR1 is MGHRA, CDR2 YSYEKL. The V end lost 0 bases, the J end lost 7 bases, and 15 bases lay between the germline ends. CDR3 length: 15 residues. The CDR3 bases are TGCGCCAGCAGCCAAGATGGGGGGGGTGCCTTTGGCTACACCTTC. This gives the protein CASSQDGGGAFGYTF.

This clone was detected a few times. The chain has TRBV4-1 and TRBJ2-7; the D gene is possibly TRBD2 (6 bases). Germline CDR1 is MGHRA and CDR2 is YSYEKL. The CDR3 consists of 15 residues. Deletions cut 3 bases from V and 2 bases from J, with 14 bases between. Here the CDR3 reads CASSHRDSPTYEQYF. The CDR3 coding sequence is TGCGCCAGCAGCCACCGGGACTCTCCTACCTACGAGCAGTACTTC.

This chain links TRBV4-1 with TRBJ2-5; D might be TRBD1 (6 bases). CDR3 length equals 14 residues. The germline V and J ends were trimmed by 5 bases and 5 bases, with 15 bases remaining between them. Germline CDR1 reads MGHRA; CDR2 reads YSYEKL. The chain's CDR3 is CASSSRGFEETQYF. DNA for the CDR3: TGCGCCAGCAGCAGCAGGGGTTTTGAGGAGACCCAGTACTTC.

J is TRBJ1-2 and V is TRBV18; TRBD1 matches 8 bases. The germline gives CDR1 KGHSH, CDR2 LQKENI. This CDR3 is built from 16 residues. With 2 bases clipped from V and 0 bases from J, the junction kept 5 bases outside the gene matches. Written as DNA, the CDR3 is TGTGCCAGCTCACCATTGGGACAGGTAGCTAACTATGGCTACACCTTC. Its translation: CASSPLGQVANYGYTF.

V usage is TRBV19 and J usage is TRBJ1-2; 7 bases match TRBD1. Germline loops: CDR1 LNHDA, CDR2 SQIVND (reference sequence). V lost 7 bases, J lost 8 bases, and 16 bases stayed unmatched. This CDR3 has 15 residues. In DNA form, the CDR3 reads TGTGCCAGTACCCAATTGGACAGGCCGCCAAGGGGCTACACCTTC. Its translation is CASTQLDRPPRGYTF.

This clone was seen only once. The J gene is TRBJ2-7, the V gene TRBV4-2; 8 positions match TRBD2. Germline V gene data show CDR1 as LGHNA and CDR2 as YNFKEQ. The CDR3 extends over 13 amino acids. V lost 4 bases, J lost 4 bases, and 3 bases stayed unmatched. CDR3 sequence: CASSPGRAYEQYF. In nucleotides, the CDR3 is TGTGCCAGCAGCCCCGGGAGGGCTTACGAGCAGTACTTC.

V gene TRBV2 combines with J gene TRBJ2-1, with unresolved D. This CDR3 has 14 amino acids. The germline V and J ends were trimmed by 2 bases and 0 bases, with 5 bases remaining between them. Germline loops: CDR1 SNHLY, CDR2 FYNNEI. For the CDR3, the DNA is TGTGCCAGCAGTGAACACGGCTCCTACAATGAGCAGTTCTTC. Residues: CASSEHGSYNEQFF.

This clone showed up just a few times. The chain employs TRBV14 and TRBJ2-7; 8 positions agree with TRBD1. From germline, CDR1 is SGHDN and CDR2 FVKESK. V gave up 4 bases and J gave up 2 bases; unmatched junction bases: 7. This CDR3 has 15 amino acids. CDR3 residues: CASSLRDRPTYEQYF. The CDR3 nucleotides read TGTGCCAGCAGCCTCCGGGACAGGCCTACCTACGAGCAGTACTTC.

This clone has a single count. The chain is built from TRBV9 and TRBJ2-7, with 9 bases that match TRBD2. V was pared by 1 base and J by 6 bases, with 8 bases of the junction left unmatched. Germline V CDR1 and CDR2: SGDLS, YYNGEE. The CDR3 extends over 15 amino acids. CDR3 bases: TGTGCCAGCAGCGTACAGGCGGGGGGGCCTGGCGAGCAGTACTTC. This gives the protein CASSVQAGGPGEQYF.

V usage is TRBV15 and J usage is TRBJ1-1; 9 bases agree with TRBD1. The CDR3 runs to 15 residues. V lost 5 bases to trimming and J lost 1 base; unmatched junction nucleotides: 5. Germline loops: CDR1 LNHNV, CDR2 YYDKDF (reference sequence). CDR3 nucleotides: TGTGCCACCAGCTGGCCGGGACAGGGGAACACTGAAGCTTTCTTT. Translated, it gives CATSWPGQGNTEAFF.